The present T cell receptor beta chain was sequenced within a study of identical twins. TCRdb reanalysed the 5' RACE reads using MiXCR and keeps one entry per CDR3 protein. This table holds about 530,000 distinct CDR3 sequences, 20% to 25% found once. This clonotype was detected a few times. Antigen unknown. General study findings and limits: Monozygotic twin pairs showed more out-of-frame TCR alpha sharing than models estimated. A lower insertion count was a feature of abundant cord blood beta clonotypes, with no such feature in memory repertoires.

Healthy Caucasians were all of the donors. The CDR3 sequence is 14 residues long. V was pared by 2 bases and J by 5 bases, with 9 bases between. The V gene's germline CDR1 is SEHNR and CDR2 FQNEAQ (reference sequence). In addition, the sample was reused for a study of yellow fever vaccine responses in identical twins.

Input material: CD4+ T cells sorted from blood. V gene TRBV7-9 combines with J gene TRBJ1-4; unclear D gene. This receptor was identified in a woman aged 18-35 years in good health. The CDR3 sequence is CASSLLSENEKLFF. In nucleotides, the CDR3 is TGTGCCAGCAGCTTACTGTCAGAAAATGAAAAACTGTTTTTT.